Only a few counts were recorded for the clone carrying this T cell receptor beta chain. Original data processing: Estimation of nucleated cell counts was performed using reference gene primer amplification. TCRdb keeps only in-frame clones here, not all; method: immunoSEQ multiplex PCR. D and trimming were read from the DNA, whereas the V and J calls and clone size are those reported in that table. Among 60,000 to 85,000 clones listed, 70% to 80% were seen once. The record originates from a study of blood T cell repertoires in COVID-19. Study details: Acute-phase and convalescent COVID-19 samples originated in the United States, Italy and Spain. From T cells, B-cell-depleted T cells, or PBMCs came the material, which was cDNA or gDNA.

The CDR3 is 15 amino acids. Trimming took off 6 bases at V and 4 bases at J, with 16 bases between the two ends. Germline CDR1 and CDR2: MDHEN and SYDVKM. The rearrangement uses TRBV28 and TRBJ1-5; weak D call: TRBD1 (6 bases). The material sequenced was peripheral blood. This receptor was obtained from a human donor in a cohort sampled during active COVID-19. For the CDR3, the DNA is TGTGCCAGCAGCATCATGGGGGCCCGGAATCAGCCCCAGCATTTT. Translating gives CASSIMGARNQPQHF.